The present T cell receptor (beta chain) was sequenced within a study of T cells in Graves' hyperthyroidism and ophthalmopathy. CDR1 and CDR2 from the germline V gene are SGHTA and FQGTGA. The CDR3 has 15 amino acids. Trimming cost V 6 bases and J 4 bases, with 17 bases left between them. The CDR3 regions of TCR beta were amplified from RNA transcripts. TCR CDR3 regions were first amplified by RT-PCR with HTBI primers. TCRdb used MiXCR to reprocess the multiplex PCR reads, holding one entry per CDR3 protein. The table includes hundreds of thousands of distinct CDR3 sequences, 13% to 15% detected once. The diagnostic basis comprised clinical symptoms, serum thyroxine and TRAb, thyroid ultrasound and orbital computed tomography. Extraction of PBMCs used 9 to 10 ml of fresh peripheral blood.

Sequences were obtained from blood. This receptor was identified in a woman aged 18-30 years with Graves' hyperthyroidism. V usage is TRBV7-3 and J usage is TRBJ2-3, with a tentative D call TRBD1 (5 bases). CDR3 sequence: CASSSGSSWADTQYF. The CDR3 DNA reads as TGTGCCAGCAGTTCAGGGTCCTCCTGGGCAGATACGCAGTATTTT.